The rows below give T cell receptor beta chains drawn from one sample of a study of vaccination effects on CD4 cells after COVID-19. Measured with immunoSEQ multiplex PCR; TCRdb has only the in-frame clones, and not every one. The sample includes just under 75,000 clones, around 79% of them seen just once. Antigen specificity for these receptors is unknown. The source material was CD4+ T cells from PBMCs cultured with HCoV-NL63 spike peptides, sampled before COVID-19 vaccination. These receptors came from a human donor who received a COVID-19 vaccine. CDR3s include the opening cysteine and the closing phenylalanine or tryptophan. A D gene is named only where the DNA matches it firmly. Clone size is stated in some rows and not others, as once, few, many or a class when expanded.

J: TRBJ2-2; D: .; V: TRBV2; size: .; DNA: TGTGCCAGCAGTGAAATCCCCCAGAACACCGGGGAGCTGTTTTTT; CDR3: CASSEIPQNTGELFF
J: TRBJ2-1; D: TRBD2; V: TRBV4-2; size: .; DNA: TGTGCCAGCGCCGTTGGGGGTTCTAGCGGGGAGCAGTTCTTC; CDR3: CASAVGGSSGEQFF
J: TRBJ1-3; D: .; V: TRBV5-6; size: .; DNA: TGTGCCAGCAGCCGCGGGACCTTCACCTCTGGAAACACCATATATTTT; CDR3: CASSRGTFTSGNTIYF
J: TRBJ2-3; D: TRBD1; V: TRBV7-9; size: .; DNA: TGTGCCAGCACCAACCAGGGACAGTCCACAGATACGCAGTATTTT; CDR3: CASTNQGQSTDTQYF
J: TRBJ1-4; D: .; V: TRBV18; size: .; DNA: TGTGCCAGCTCACCAGGTCCAACTAATGAAAAACTGTTTTTT; CDR3: CASSPGPTNEKLFF
J: TRBJ1-1; D: .; V: TRBV7-3; size: once; DNA: TGTGCCAGCAGCACTGGGGGGAACACTGAAGCTTTCTTT; CDR3: CASSTGGNTEAFF
J: TRBJ1-6; D: TRBD1; V: TRBV5-4; size: few; DNA: TGTGCCAGCAGCTCCGGGACAGGGGGGCTTAGGGGTAATTCACCCCTCCACTTT; CDR3: CASSSGTGGLRGNSPLHF
J: TRBJ1-5; D: TRBD1; V: TRBV6-5; size: .; DNA: TGTGCCAGCAGTTACCAGGGGGGACAGCCCCAGCATTTT; CDR3: CASSYQGGQPQHF
J: TRBJ1-1; D: .; V: TRBV27; size: .; DNA: TGTGCCAGCAGTTTATCACAGGGATTTAGGAACACTGAAGCTTTCTTT; CDR3: CASSLSQGFRNTEAFF
J: TRBJ1-1; D: .; V: TRBV11-2; size: .; DNA: TGTGCCAGCAGCTTAGCCCGGGGCGCTTTCTTT; CDR3: CASSLARGAFF
J: TRBJ2-5; D: TRBD2; V: TRBV9; size: .; DNA: TGTGCCAGCAGCGTAGACTCGCGGGGGGGCCTTCAAGAGACCCAGTACTTC; CDR3: CASSVDSRGGLQETQYF
J: TRBJ2-3; D: .; V: TRBV2; size: .; DNA: TGTGCCAGCAGTAGGGACGGTAGCACAGATACGCAGTATTTT; CDR3: CASSRDGSTDTQYF
J: TRBJ1-1; D: .; V: TRBV2; size: .; DNA: TGTGCCAGCAAGGCGTTTGGAGCTTTCTTT; CDR3: CASKAFGAFF
J: TRBJ2-5; D: .; V: TRBV30; size: .; DNA: TGTGCCTGGAGTGATATGATGGACAGAAAAAAAGAGACCCAGTACTTC; CDR3: CAWSDMMDRKKETQYF
J: TRBJ2-1; D: .; V: TRBV5-8; size: once; DNA: TGTGCCAGCAGCTTGCGGCACCTTCCGAGCTCCTACAATGAGCAGTTCTTC; CDR3: CASSLRHLPSSYNEQFF
J: TRBJ2-3; D: TRBD2; V: TRBV11-2; size: .; DNA: TGTGCCAGCAGCTTATTTGGACTAGCGTTCACAGATACGCAGTATTTT; CDR3: CASSLFGLAFTDTQYF
J: TRBJ2-2; D: .; V: TRBV4-3; size: .; DNA: TGCGCCAGCAGCCAAGAGCGGGGTCGCGGCACCGGGGAGCTGTTTTTT; CDR3: CASSQERGRGTGELFF
J: TRBJ1-1; D: .; V: TRBV7-2; size: .; DNA: TGTGCCAGCAGCTTAAGGGGAAGGGGGATGAACACTGAAGCTTTCTTT; CDR3: CASSLRGRGMNTEAFF
J: TRBJ2-3; D: TRBD2; V: TRBV7-9; size: .; DNA: TGTGCCAGCAGCTTAGGTAGCGGGGGAAACACAGATACGCAGTATTTT; CDR3: CASSLGSGGNTDTQYF
J: TRBJ2-4; D: .; V: TRBV5-1; size: .; DNA: TGCGCCAGCAGACCGACTAGTGAGGCGGACATTCAGTACTTC; CDR3: CASRPTSEADIQYF
J: TRBJ1-2; D: .; V: TRBV19; size: .; DNA: TGTGCCAGTAGTCTAACGGACGGTTTGGGGGGCTACACCTTC; CDR3: CASSLTDGLGGYTF
J: TRBJ2-1; D: .; V: TRBV7-3; size: once; DNA: TGTGCCAGCAGCTTAGGTAATCCCTACAATGAGCAGTTCTTC; CDR3: CASSLGNPYNEQFF
J: TRBJ1-1; D: .; V: TRBV6-1; size: .; DNA: TGTGCCAGCAGTGAATCGACAGGAGCTTTCTTT; CDR3: CASSESTGAFF
J: TRBJ2-2; D: .; V: TRBV7-3; size: .; DNA: TGTGCCAGCAGCTTAGATGGAGGTGCGAACACCGGGGAGCTGTTTTTT; CDR3: CASSLDGGANTGELFF
J: TRBJ1-3; D: .; V: TRBV19; size: .; DNA: TGTGCCAGTAGTATAGTAACGGGCGGCTCTGGAAACACCATATATTTT; CDR3: CASSIVTGGSGNTIYF
J: TRBJ1-2; D: .; V: TRBV12-3/TRBV12-4; size: .; DNA: TGTGCCAGCAGTCTGCAAGACATTTATGGCTACACCTTC; CDR3: CASSLQDIYGYTF